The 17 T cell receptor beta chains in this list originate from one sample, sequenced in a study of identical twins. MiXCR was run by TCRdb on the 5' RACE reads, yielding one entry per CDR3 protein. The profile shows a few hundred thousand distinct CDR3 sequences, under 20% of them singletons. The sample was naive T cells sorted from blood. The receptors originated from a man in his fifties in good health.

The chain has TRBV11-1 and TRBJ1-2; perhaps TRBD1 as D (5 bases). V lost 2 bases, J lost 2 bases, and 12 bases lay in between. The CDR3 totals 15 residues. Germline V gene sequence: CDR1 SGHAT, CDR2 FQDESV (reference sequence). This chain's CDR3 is CASSLSRELNYGYTF. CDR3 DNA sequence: TGTGCCAGCAGCTTATCCAGGGAGCTAAACTATGGCTACACCTTC.

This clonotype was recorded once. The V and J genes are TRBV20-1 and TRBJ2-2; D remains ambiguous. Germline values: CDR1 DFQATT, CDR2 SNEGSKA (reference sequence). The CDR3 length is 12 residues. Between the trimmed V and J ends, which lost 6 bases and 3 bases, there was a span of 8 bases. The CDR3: CSARTYTGELFF. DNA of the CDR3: TGCAGTGCCAGGACCTACACCGGGGAGCTGTTTTTT.

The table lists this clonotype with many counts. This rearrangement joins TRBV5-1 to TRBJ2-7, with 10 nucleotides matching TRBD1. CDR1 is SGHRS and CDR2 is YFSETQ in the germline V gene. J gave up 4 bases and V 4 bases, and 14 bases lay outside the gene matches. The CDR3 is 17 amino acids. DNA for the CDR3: TGCGCCAGCAGCGCCCGGGCGGGGACAGGGGTTGGGTACGAGCAGTACTTC. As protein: CASSARAGTGVGYEQYF. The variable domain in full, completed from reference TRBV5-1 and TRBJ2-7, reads KAGVTQTPRYLIKTRGQQVTLSCSPISGHRSVSWYQQTPGQGLQFLFEYFSETQRNKGNFPGRFSGRQFSNSRSEMNVSTLELGDSALYLCASSARAGTGVGYEQYFGPGTRLTVT.

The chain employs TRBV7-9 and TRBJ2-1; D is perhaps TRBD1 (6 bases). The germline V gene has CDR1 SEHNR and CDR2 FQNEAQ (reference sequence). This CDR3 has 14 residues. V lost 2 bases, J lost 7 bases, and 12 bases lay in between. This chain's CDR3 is CASSLWTVGNEQFF. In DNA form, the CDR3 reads TGTGCCAGCAGCTTATGGACAGTGGGTAATGAGCAGTTCTTC.

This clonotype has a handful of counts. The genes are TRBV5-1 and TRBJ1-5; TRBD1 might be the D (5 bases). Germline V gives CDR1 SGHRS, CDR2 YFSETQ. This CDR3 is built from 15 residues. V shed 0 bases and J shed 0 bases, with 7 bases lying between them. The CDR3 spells CASSLGGTSNQPQHF. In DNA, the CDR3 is TGCGCCAGCAGCTTGGGAGGGACTAGCAATCAGCCCCAGCATTTT.

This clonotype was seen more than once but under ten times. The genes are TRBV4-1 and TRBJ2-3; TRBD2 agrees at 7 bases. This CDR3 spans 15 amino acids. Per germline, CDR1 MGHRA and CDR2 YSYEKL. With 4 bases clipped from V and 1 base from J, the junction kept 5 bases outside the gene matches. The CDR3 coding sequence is TGCGCCAGCAGCCCAACACGGGGGGGCACAGATACGCAGTATTTT. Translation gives CASSPTRGGTDTQYF.

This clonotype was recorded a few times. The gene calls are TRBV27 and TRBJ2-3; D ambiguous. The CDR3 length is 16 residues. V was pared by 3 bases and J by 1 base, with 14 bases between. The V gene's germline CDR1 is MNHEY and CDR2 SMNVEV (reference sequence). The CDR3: CASSFTQFLGTDTQYF. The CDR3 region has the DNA TGTGCCAGCAGTTTCACCCAATTCCTCGGCACAGATACGCAGTATTTT.

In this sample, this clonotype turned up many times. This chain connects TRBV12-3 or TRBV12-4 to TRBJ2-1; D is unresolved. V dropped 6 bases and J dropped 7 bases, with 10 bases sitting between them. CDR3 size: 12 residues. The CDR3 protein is CASRGFGNEQFF. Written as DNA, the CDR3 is TGTGCCAGCAGGGGCTTTGGGAATGAGCAGTTCTTC.

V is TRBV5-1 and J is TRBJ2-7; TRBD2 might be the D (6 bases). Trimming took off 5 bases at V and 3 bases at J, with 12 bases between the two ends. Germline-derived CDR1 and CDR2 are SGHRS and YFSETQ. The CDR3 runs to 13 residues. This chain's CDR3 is CASRTTGDYEQYF. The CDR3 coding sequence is TGCGCCAGCAGAACAACGGGGGACTACGAGCAGTACTTC.

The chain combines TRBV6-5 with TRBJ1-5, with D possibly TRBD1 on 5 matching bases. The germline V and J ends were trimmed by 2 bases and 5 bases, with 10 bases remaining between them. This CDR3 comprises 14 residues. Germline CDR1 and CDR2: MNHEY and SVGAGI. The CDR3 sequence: CASSYGRVDQPQHF. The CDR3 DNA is TGTGCCAGCAGTTACGGCAGGGTTGATCAGCCCCAGCATTTT.

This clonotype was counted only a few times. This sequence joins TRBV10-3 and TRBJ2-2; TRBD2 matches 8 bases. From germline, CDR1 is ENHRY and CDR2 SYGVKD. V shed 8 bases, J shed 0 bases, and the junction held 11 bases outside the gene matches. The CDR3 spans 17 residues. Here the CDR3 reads CAIGRGGLVSNTGELFF. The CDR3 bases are TGTGCCATCGGACGGGGGGGGCTGGTTTCGAACACCGGGGAGCTGTTTTTT.

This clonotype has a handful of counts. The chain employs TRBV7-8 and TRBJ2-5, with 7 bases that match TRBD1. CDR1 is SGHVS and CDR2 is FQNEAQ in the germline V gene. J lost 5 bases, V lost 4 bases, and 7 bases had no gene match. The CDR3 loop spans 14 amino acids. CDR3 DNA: TGTGCCAGCAGCTCAAAGACAGGGTTTGAGACCCAGTACTTC. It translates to CASSSKTGFETQYF.

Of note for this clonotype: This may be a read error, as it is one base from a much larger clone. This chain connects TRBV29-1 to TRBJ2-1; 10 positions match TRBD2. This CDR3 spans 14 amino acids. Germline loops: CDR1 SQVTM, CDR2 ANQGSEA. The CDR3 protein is CRVDAASGSSEQFF. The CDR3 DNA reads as TGCAGAGTTGACGCGGCTAGCGGGAGTAGCGAGCAGTTCTTC.

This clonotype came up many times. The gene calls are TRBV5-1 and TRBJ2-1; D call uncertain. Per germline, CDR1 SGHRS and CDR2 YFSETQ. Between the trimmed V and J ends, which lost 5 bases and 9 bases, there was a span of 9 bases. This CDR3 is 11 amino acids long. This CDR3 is CASSIESEQFF. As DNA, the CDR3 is TGCGCCAGCAGTATCGAAAGTGAGCAGTTCTTC.

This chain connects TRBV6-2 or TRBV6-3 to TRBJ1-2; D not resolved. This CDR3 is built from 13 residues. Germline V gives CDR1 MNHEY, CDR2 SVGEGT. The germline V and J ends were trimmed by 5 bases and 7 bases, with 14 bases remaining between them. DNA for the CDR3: TGTGCCAGCAGTCCTCCCCTTTCGAGTGGCTACACCTTC. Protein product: CASSPPLSSGYTF.

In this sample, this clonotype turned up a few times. The DNA of the CDR3 is TGCAGTTTAGGACAGGGTGTCTCCTACGAGCAGTACTTC. It specifies CSLGQGVSYEQYF. The chain carries TRBV20-1 and TRBJ2-7; 8 bases match TRBD1. Losses at the gene ends were 8 bases for V and 0 bases for J; bases not matched to a gene: 6. The germline gives CDR1 DFQATT, CDR2 SNEGSKA (reference sequence). This CDR3 has 13 amino acids.

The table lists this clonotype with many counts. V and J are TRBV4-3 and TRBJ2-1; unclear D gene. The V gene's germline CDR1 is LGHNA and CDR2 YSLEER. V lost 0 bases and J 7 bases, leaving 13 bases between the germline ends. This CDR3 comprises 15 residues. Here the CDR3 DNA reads TGCGCCAGCAGCCAAGAATCATTGACCCGGAATGAGCAGTTCTTC. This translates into CASSQESLTRNEQFF.